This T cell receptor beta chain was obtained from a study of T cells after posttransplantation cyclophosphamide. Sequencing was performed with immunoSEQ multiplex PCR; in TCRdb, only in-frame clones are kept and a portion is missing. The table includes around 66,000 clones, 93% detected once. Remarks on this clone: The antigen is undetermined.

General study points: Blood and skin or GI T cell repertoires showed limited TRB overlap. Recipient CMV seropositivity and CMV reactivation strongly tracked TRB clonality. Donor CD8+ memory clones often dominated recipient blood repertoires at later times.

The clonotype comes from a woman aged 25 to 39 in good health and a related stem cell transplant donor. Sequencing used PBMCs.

CDR3: CASSAILLAGGPDTQYF. As DNA, the CDR3 is TGTGCCAGCAGCGCCATCCTACTAGCGGGGGGCCCAGATACGCAGTATTTT. This sequence joins TRBV2 and TRBJ2-3, with 12 bases aligning to TRBD2. Trimming cost V 6 bases and J 4 bases; bases outside gene matches: 11. Germline CDR1 SNHLY, CDR2 FYNNEI. This CDR3 has 17 residues.